The rows below give T cell receptor beta chains drawn from one sample of a study of cytomegalovirus exposure and HLA in healthy donors. The table came from immunoSEQ multiplex PCR; TCRdb's copy has only in-frame clones and leaves some out. In the table there are more than 90,000 clones, around 88% of which are singletons. What was sequenced was PBMCs. The receptor set was obtained from a man aged 18 to 29 in good health and CMV-seronegative. Each CDR3 is given with its conserved first and last residue. The D gene is left open where the match is weak. The size field is filled for only some rows; it gives once, few, many or a size class.

CDR3nt,CDR3aa,j_gene,v_gene,d_gene,abundance
TGTGCCAGCAGTTTAGACCACAGGGGGCGGTTGAACACTGAAGCTTTCTTT,CASSLDHRGRLNTEAFF,TRBJ1-1,TRBV28,TRBD1,-
TGTGCCAGTGGGGGACAGGGATGGACTAATGAAAAACTGTTTTTT,CASGGQGWTNEKLFF,TRBJ1-4,TRBV19,TRBD1,-
TGCGCCAGCAGCTTGCGTCGCTCTGGGGCCAACGTCCTGACTTTC,CASSLRRSGANVLTF,TRBJ2-6,TRBV5-1,-,-
TGTGCCAGCAGCTCATACGGGCGGGGAGCTTTCTTT,CASSSYGRGAFF,TRBJ1-1,TRBV6-5,-,-
TGTGCCAGCAGTCGTTTCAGGGGGCAAGGCTACACCTTC,CASSRFRGQGYTF,TRBJ1-2,TRBV7-8,TRBD1,-
TGCGCCAGCAGACAAAACCGGGACAGAGAAGCCAGATACAATGAGCAGTTCTTC,CASRQNRDREARYNEQFF,TRBJ2-1,TRBV4-3,TRBD1,-
TGTGCCAGCAGCTTAAGGGGACAGCGTTACGAGCAGTACTTC,CASSLRGQRYEQYF,TRBJ2-7,TRBV7-8,TRBD1,-
TGTGCCAGCAGTGAAAGCGGGTTAAGCTCCTACGAGCAGTACTTC,CASSESGLSSYEQYF,TRBJ2-7,TRBV6-1,-,once
TGTGCCAGCTCACCTCCCAGTACAGATACGCAGTATTTT,CASSPPSTDTQYF,TRBJ2-3,TRBV18,-,once
TGTGCCAGCAGGGACTTGACCTACGAGCAGTACTTC,CASRDLTYEQYF,TRBJ2-7,TRBV6-1,-,-
TGTGCCAGCAGCGAACAGGGTAGGGCAGATACGCAGTATTTT,CASSEQGRADTQYF,TRBJ2-3,TRBV9,-,once
TGCGCCAGCAGCTTAAACAGGGCGGGCAGCACTGAAGCTTTCTTT,CASSLNRAGSTEAFF,TRBJ1-1,TRBV5-1,-,-
TGTGCCAGCAGCTTAGGAGGAATTTCGGGTAATGAAAAACTGTTTTTT,CASSLGGISGNEKLFF,TRBJ1-4,TRBV7-2,-,-
TGTGCCAGCAGTTACATTATAGGAGGGTCTGAAGCTTTCTTT,CASSYIIGGSEAFF,TRBJ1-1,TRBV6-5,-,-
TGTGCCAGCAGCCAAGCTGCCCGCGGGAACTATGGCTACACCTTC,CASSQAARGNYGYTF,TRBJ1-2,TRBV4-2,-,few
TGCAGCGAAAGCATGGTACCAGGGGGAAGCAATCAGCCCCAGCATTTT,CSESMVPGGSNQPQHF,TRBJ1-5,TRBV29-1,TRBD1,-
TGTGCCAGCAGTCGATCGGGGCAAGAGACCCAGTACTTC,CASSRSGQETQYF,TRBJ2-5,TRBV6-1,-,once
TGTGCCAGCAGTGACGACAGCCCCTACGAGCAGTACTTC,CASSDDSPYEQYF,TRBJ2-7,TRBV6-5,-,-
TGCGCCAGCAGCCAAGATCCGGGGTGGTACTACGAGCAGTACTTC,CASSQDPGWYYEQYF,TRBJ2-7,TRBV4-1,-,-
TGTGCCAGCAGTTACCCAGGGTCGACAGATACGCAGTATTTT,CASSYPGSTDTQYF,TRBJ2-3,TRBV6-6,-,-
TGTGCCAGCTCACCCGGAACAGATGAAGCTTTCTTT,CASSPGTDEAFF,TRBJ1-1,TRBV18,-,-
TGTGCCAGCAGCTTCGGCGGGGGGGCCGGGTATGAGCAGTTCTTC,CASSFGGGAGYEQFF,TRBJ2-1,TRBV7-9,TRBD2,once
TGTGCCAGCCTATCTAGCGGGGGGTTGCCGGTGGAGCTGTTTTTT,CASLSSGGLPVELFF,TRBJ2-2,TRBV7-2,TRBD2,once
TGTGCCAGCAGTTCCAAACTAGCGGGGGGACAAGAGACCCAGTACTTC,CASSSKLAGGQETQYF,TRBJ2-5,TRBV28,TRBD2,-
TGTGCCATCAGTGAGTCGATCTTCGGGAGGAACACTGAAGCTTTCTTT,CAISESIFGRNTEAFF,TRBJ1-1,TRBV10-3,-,-
TGTGCCAGTAGCTCGGAGGTAAAGTTGCCCCAGCATTTT,CASSSEVKLPQHF,TRBJ1-5,TRBV19,-,-
TGCGCCAGCAGCACACAGGGAACCCAAACTGAAGCTTTCTTT,CASSTQGTQTEAFF,TRBJ1-1,TRBV5-1,-,-
TGTGCCAGCAGCTTAGCGGCGGGGAGCTCCTACGAGCAGTACTTC,CASSLAAGSSYEQYF,TRBJ2-7,TRBV7-2,-,few
TGTGCCAGCAGCTTACAGGCGAAGAGCTACGAGCAGTACTTC,CASSLQAKSYEQYF,TRBJ2-7,TRBV5-6,-,-
TGTGCCAGCAGCTGGGGTACTAGGTCTGGGGCCAACGTCCTGACTTTC,CASSWGTRSGANVLTF,TRBJ2-6,TRBV5-8,-,-
TGTGCCAGTAGTACATGGAGCAATGAGCAGTTCTTC,CASSTWSNEQFF,TRBJ2-1,TRBV19,-,-
TGTGCCAGCAGTTACTCGTTCAGGGTGGAGGAGCAGTACTTC,CASSYSFRVEEQYF,TRBJ2-7,TRBV6-5,-,-
TGTGCCAGCAGGGGGGGAATACTAGCGGGTACCTACGAGCAGTACTTC,CASRGGILAGTYEQYF,TRBJ2-7,TRBV2,TRBD2,-
TGCGCCAGCAGCCAAGAACGGGACATAGGGGGCCAGCATGGCTACACCTTC,CASSQERDIGGQHGYTF,TRBJ1-2,TRBV4-3,TRBD1,once
TGTGCCAGCAGCTTGGGGCAGATAAATAGCAATCAGCCCCAGCATTTT,CASSLGQINSNQPQHF,TRBJ1-5,TRBV5-6,-,-
TGTGCCAGCAGCCCAACCGAAGTGGGCAGGGGATATGAAAAACTGTTTTTT,CASSPTEVGRGYEKLFF,TRBJ1-4,TRBV7-9,-,-
TGTGCCAGCAGTTTAGACGGGACTAGCGGGAGCGAGCAGTACTTC,CASSLDGTSGSEQYF,TRBJ2-7,TRBV27,TRBD2,-
TGTGCCAGCAGTGAGCTGGAGCGGGGGGGTTACGAGCAGTACTTC,CASSELERGGYEQYF,TRBJ2-7,TRBV27,TRBD2,-
TGTGCCAGCAGCCCCGGACAGCTGAACACTGAAGCTTTCTTT,CASSPGQLNTEAFF,TRBJ1-1,TRBV6-5,-,-
TGCGCCAGCAGCGGAATATCAGGGGCCAGGGGAAGAGAGCAGTACTTC,CASSGISGARGREQYF,TRBJ2-7,TRBV4-1,-,-
TGTGCCAGCAAGGAGCGGGGACAAGAGACCCAGTACTTC,CASKERGQETQYF,TRBJ2-5,TRBV6-5,TRBD2,-
TGTGCCAGCCGAAGGTGGGTTTCGGGAAAGCTACTTGAGCAGTACTTC,CASRRWVSGKLLEQYF,TRBJ2-7,TRBV27,-,-
TGTGCCAGCAGTTCTCCGGGACACAACCCCTACGAGCAGTACTTC,CASSSPGHNPYEQYF,TRBJ2-7,TRBV28,-,-
TGTGCCAGCAGCCTGGTGGCAGGTAGCAATCAGCCCCAGCATTTT,CASSLVAGSNQPQHF,TRBJ1-5,TRBV27,-,-
TGTGCCAGCAGGGACCGTCGGGAAGTAGATACGCAGTATTTT,CASRDRREVDTQYF,TRBJ2-3,TRBV28,-,-
TGTGCCAGCAGCTATTCCCGCGAGCAGTACTTC,CASSYSREQYF,TRBJ2-7,TRBV5-6,-,-
TGTGCCAGCAGCCCGAACCTAGACAATGAGCAGTTCTTC,CASSPNLDNEQFF,TRBJ2-1,TRBV7-2,-,-
TGCGCCAGCAGCCAGGGGACAGGGGGAACCACCACAGATACGCAGTATTTT,CASSQGTGGTTTDTQYF,TRBJ2-3,TRBV4-1,TRBD1,once
TGTGCCAGCAGTGAACTAGCGGGGAACAATGAGCAGTTCTTC,CASSELAGNNEQFF,TRBJ2-1,TRBV6-1,TRBD2,-
TGTGCCAGTCAGGACAGCAATTCACCCCTCCACTTT,CASQDSNSPLHF,TRBJ1-6,TRBV19,-,few
TGTGCCAGCAGTTTTCAGGGGGTGAACACTGAAGCTTTCTTT,CASSFQGVNTEAFF,TRBJ1-1,TRBV28,TRBD1,-
TGTGCCTGGAGTGTAGCTAGCGGGGGACCCAGGGAGCTGTTTTTT,CAWSVASGGPRELFF,TRBJ2-2,TRBV30,TRBD2,-
TGTGCCAGCAGTCGCTCCCCGGGACTAGCGGGAGGATCCACCTACAATGAGCAGTTCTTC,CASSRSPGLAGGSTYNEQFF,TRBJ2-1,TRBV27,TRBD2,-
TGTGCCATCAGTGACAGTGATACTGAAGCTTTCTTT,CAISDSDTEAFF,TRBJ1-1,TRBV10-3,-,-
TGTGCCAGCAGCTTAGGCCCCCGGACTATCCTCTTTGAGCAGTTCTTC,CASSLGPRTILFEQFF,TRBJ2-1,TRBV11-3,-,-